These 22 T cell receptor beta chains originate from one sample sequenced in a study of T-cell reconstitution after alpha-beta-depleted transplantation in children. Using unique molecular identifiers, the investigators prepared the TCRbeta library. TCRdb called the PCR reads again in MiXCR, with one record for every CDR3 protein. This sample has about 830,000 distinct CDR3 sequences; around 17% occur once, and the top ten carry around 5%. Material: PBMCs, mostly from graft donor cells, obtained 360 days after TCRalphabeta/CD19-depleted stem cell transplant. These receptor sequences come from a male patient younger than 18 who had a stem cell transplant for acute lymphoblastic leukemia, so the T cells may come from the graft donor.

This clonotype has only a few counts. The rearrangement uses TRBV20-1 and TRBJ2-7; 15 bases line up with TRBD2. The length of the CDR3 is 14 residues. Germline V CDR1 and CDR2: DFQATT, SNEGSKA (reference sequence). J gave up 4 bases and V 5 bases, and 3 bases lay outside the gene matches. The CDR3 DNA reads TGCAGTGCTGGGGGGACTAGCGGGAGGTACGAGCAGTACTTC. Protein: CSAGGTSGRYEQYF.

This clonotype turned up a few times. The chain uses TRBV11-1 and TRBJ2-1, with 15 bases aligning to TRBD2. The junction had 13 bases not matched to a gene; V was cut back by 5 bases and J by 8 bases. This CDR3 is 18 amino acids long. Germline CDR1 SGHAT, CDR2 FQDESV (reference sequence). The CDR3 here is CASSPGGGLAGGSHEQFF. The CDR3 DNA reads TGTGCCAGCAGCCCCGGGGGGGGACTAGCGGGAGGATCGCATGAGCAGTTCTTC.

This clonotype was seen many times. The gene calls are TRBV6-1 and TRBJ2-3; D is perhaps TRBD1 (5 bases). CDR1 is MNHNS and CDR2 is SASEGT in the germline V gene. This CDR3 spans 13 amino acids. The V end was cut by 6 bases, the J end by 2 bases, with 9 bases between. Here the CDR3 reads CASRDTNTDTQYF. In DNA form, the CDR3 reads TGTGCCAGCAGGGACACTAACACAGATACGCAGTATTTT.

This clonotype was observed a few times. J is TRBJ2-1 and V is TRBV12-3 or TRBV12-4; D call uncertain. The CDR3 spans 11 residues. Trimming stripped 3 bases from V and 9 bases from J, with 6 bases between. The CDR3 spells CASSFLSEQFF. CDR3 in DNA: TGTGCCAGCAGTTTTCTGAGTGAGCAGTTCTTC.

V and J are TRBV12-3 or TRBV12-4 and TRBJ2-3, with 8 bases that match TRBD1. The trim removed 5 bases at V and 7 bases at J, leaving 11 bases unmatched. The CDR3 covers 15 residues. CDR3 sequence (DNA): TGTGCCAGCAGTCCCGGGACAGGTTTTTCCTATACGCAGTATTTT. It yields the protein CASSPGTGFSYTQYF.

This clonotype appeared a few times. The CDR3 here is CSARDNSAGNQPQHF. The CDR3 nucleotides are TGCAGTGCTAGAGATAATTCGGCAGGCAATCAGCCCCAGCATTTT. The J gene is TRBJ1-5, the V gene TRBV20-1; unclear D gene. CDR3 size: 15 residues. The germline V gene has CDR1 DFQATT and CDR2 SNEGSKA (reference sequence). V was cut by 0 bases and J by 2 bases, with 11 bases left in between.

There are a few counts of this clonotype. The V call is TRBV27, the J call TRBJ1-1, with D tentatively TRBD1 (5 bases). The CDR3 sequence is 18 residues long. Germline V gene sequence: CDR1 MNHEY, CDR2 SMNVEV (reference sequence). Deletions cut 5 bases from V and 5 bases from J, with 27 bases between. CDR3 coding DNA: TGTGCCAGCAGTGTAACCCCCCGGGGAGGGGCTACGAATACTGAAGCTTTCTTT. This sequence encodes CASSVTPRGGATNTEAFF.

The chain is built from TRBV15 and TRBJ2-1, with D possibly TRBD2 on 5 matching bases. Trimming left V 4 bases short and J 5 bases short, with 9 bases between. CDR1 LNHNV and CDR2 YYDKDF come from the germline V gene (reference sequence). This CDR3 is 13 amino acids long. The CDR3 nucleotides are TGTGCCACCAGCATTACAGCGGACAATGAGCAGTTCTTC. Amino acid sequence: CATSITADNEQFF.

The gene calls are TRBV5-1 and TRBJ1-2, with D unclear. This CDR3 is built from 12 residues. Germline V gene data show CDR1 as SGHRS and CDR2 as YFSETQ. Trimming shortened V by 4 bases and J by 8 bases, and 12 bases separated the two germline ends. CDR3 nucleotide sequence: TGCGCCAGCAGCCTCCGGCCGGGAGGCTACACCTTC. It codes for CASSLRPGGYTF.

The chain carries TRBV29-1 and TRBJ2-3; 9 bases line up with TRBD1. This CDR3 region has 15 residues. The germline V gene has CDR1 SQVTM and CDR2 ANQGSEA. V lost 3 bases and J lost 1; bases outside the gene matches: 5. CDR3 nucleotides: TGCAGCGTTGAGCGGACAGGGGCCCGCACAGATACGCAGTATTTT. Protein product: CSVERTGARTDTQYF.

This chain joins TRBV4-1 and TRBJ1-2; TRBD1 aligns across 8 bases. V lost 6 bases and J lost 7; bases outside the gene matches: 7. Per the germline V gene, CDR1 is MGHRA and CDR2 is YSYEKL. The CDR3 has 13 residues. The CDR3 DNA reads TGCGCCAGCAGACCTACAGGGGGACGTGGCTACACCTTC. Protein product: CASRPTGGRGYTF.

The V and J genes are TRBV7-6 and TRBJ2-2; 9 positions match TRBD1. Trimming removed 4 bases from V and 0 bases from J; junction bases left unmatched: 6. Germline V gene lookup returns CDR1 SGHVS and CDR2 FNYEAQ. This CDR3 spans 17 amino acids. CDR3 nucleotide sequence: TGTGCCAGCAGCTGGAGCCGACAGGGGGCGAACACCGGGGAGCTGTTTTTT. It yields the protein CASSWSRQGANTGELFF.

The chain couples TRBV10-2 to TRBJ1-1; D is perhaps TRBD1 (5 bases). The CDR3 spans 14 residues. V lost 8 bases to trimming and J lost 2 bases, with 15 bases between them. Germline CDR1 and CDR2: WSHSY and SAAADI. The CDR3 is CASGPRGINTEAFF. The DNA for the CDR3 is TGCGCCAGCGGTCCTAGGGGAATCAACACTGAAGCTTTCTTT.

This clonotype was seen a few times. This chain connects TRBV7-2 to TRBJ2-3; no reliable D call. In germline, CDR1 is SGHTA, CDR2 FQGNSA. Deletions cut 2 bases from V and 1 base from J, with 10 bases between. CDR3 length: 15 residues. CDR3 coding DNA: TGTGCCAGCAGCTTATGGATGTCGGGCACAGATACGCAGTATTTT. Encoded protein: CASSLWMSGTDTQYF. Together with reference TRBV7-2 and TRBJ2-3, the CDR3 gives the full variable domain: GAGVSQSPSNKVTEKGKDVELRCDPISGHTALYWYRQSLGQGLEFLIYFQGNSAPDKSGLPSDRFSAERTGGSVSTLTIQRTQQEDSAVYLCASSLWMSGTDTQYFGPGTRLTVL.

This clonotype was found a few times. The chain joins TRBV5-1 to TRBJ1-1; D is unresolved. CDR3 length equals 16 residues. Trimming stripped 3 bases from V and 0 bases from J, with 15 bases between. Germline V lookup: CDR1 SGHRS, CDR2 YFSETQ. DNA of the CDR3: TGCGCCAGCAGCTCCGGGAGGAGCCCCCTGAACACTGAAGCTTTCTTT. Translated: CASSSGRSPLNTEAFF.

This clonotype has ten or more counts. This chain connects TRBV29-1 to TRBJ2-7, with 7 bases aligning to TRBD1. V shed 2 bases, J shed 2 bases, and the junction held 9 bases outside the gene matches. The CDR3 covers 15 residues. Germline lookup yields CDR1 SQVTM and CDR2 ANQGSEA. The CDR3 sequence is CSVETFPGQPYEQYF. CDR3 bases: TGCAGCGTTGAAACATTTCCGGGACAGCCCTACGAGCAGTACTTC.

The sample holds a few counts of this clonotype. The chain joins TRBV2 to TRBJ2-4; maybe TRBD1 (6 bases). The CDR3 covers 15 residues. Germline V gives CDR1 SNHLY, CDR2 FYNNEI. Trimming cost V 2 bases and J 3 bases, with 11 bases left between them. The CDR3 DNA sequence: TGTGCCAGCAGTGAAAACAGGGTGATCAAAAACATTCAGTACTTC. Translating it yields CASSENRVIKNIQYF.

The table lists this clonotype with a few counts. The chain links TRBV12-3 or TRBV12-4 to TRBJ1-1; no firm D call. Trimming cost V 3 bases and J 2 bases, with 10 bases left between them. The CDR3 is made up of 14 amino acids. The CDR3, as DNA: TGTGCCAGCAGTTTCCGGGGTCCAAACACTGAAGCTTTCTTT. It translates to CASSFRGPNTEAFF.

This clonotype has only a few counts. The J gene is TRBJ2-1, the V gene TRBV20-1; 8 bases are shared with TRBD2. The germline CDR1 and CDR2 sequences are DFQATT and SNEGSKA (reference sequence). Unmatched junction bases numbered 8, after V lost 6 bases and J lost 4 bases. This CDR3 has 14 amino acids. In nucleotides, the CDR3 is TGCAGTGCCAGCGGGACTAGGGTGTACAATGAGCAGTTCTTC. Its translation is CSASGTRVYNEQFF.

This clonotype was seen a handful of times. The chain links TRBV14 to TRBJ1-1, with D perhaps TRBD1 (5 bases). The V gene lost 8 bases and the J gene lost 3 bases, with 10 bases spanning the gap. Germline values: CDR1 SGHDN, CDR2 FVKESK. The CDR3 runs to 12 residues. Written as DNA, the CDR3 is TGTGCCAGCGCCGGGGCCTACACTGAAGCTTTCTTT. Protein: CASAGAYTEAFF.

This clonotype was detected many times. V and J are TRBV9 and TRBJ2-3, with D hard to call. CDR1 and CDR2 (germline): SGDLS, YYNGEE. The CDR3 sequence is 10 residues long. Trimming took 3 bases from V and 6 from J, leaving 2 bases between them. This CDR3 reads CASSDDTQYF. CDR3 DNA: TGTGCCAGCAGCGATGATACGCAGTATTTT. Based on the CDR3 plus reference TRBV9 and TRBJ2-3, the full variable domain is DSGVTQTPKHLITATGQRVTLRCSPRSGDLSVYWYQQSLDQGLQFLIQYYNGEERAKGNILERFSAQQFPDLHSELNLSSLELGDSALYFCASSDDTQYFGPGTRLTVL.

The J gene is TRBJ1-1, the V gene TRBV11-2; no firm D call. Trimming removed 2 bases from V and 1 base from J, with 11 bases in between. CDR3 length: 15 residues. CDR1 is SGHAT and CDR2 is FQNNGV in the germline V gene. CDR3 residues: CASSLSPLPNTEAFF. The CDR3 bases are TGTGCCAGCAGCTTAAGTCCCCTCCCGAACACTGAAGCTTTCTTT.